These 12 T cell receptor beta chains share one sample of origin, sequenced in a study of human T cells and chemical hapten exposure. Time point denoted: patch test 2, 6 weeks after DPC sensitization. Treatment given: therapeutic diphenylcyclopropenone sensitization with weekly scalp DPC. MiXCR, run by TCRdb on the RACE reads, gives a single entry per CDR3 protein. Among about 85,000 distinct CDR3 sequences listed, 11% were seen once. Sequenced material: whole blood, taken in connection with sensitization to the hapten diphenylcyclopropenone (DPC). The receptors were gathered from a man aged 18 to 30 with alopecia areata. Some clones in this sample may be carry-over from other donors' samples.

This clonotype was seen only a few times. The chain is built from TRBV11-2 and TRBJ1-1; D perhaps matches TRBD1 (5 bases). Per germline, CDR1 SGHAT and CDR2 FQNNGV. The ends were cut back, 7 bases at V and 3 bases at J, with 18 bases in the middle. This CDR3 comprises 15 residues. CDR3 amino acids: CASTPRARSYTEAFF. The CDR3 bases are TGTGCCAGCACCCCCAGGGCGCGTTCGTACACTGAAGCTTTCTTT. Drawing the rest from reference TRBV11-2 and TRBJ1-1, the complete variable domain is EAGVAQSPRYKIIEKRQSVAFWCNPISGHATLYWYQQILGQGPKLLIQFQNNGVVDDSQLPKDRFSAERLKGVDSTLKIQPAKLEDSAVYLCASTPRARSYTEAFFGQGTRLTVV.

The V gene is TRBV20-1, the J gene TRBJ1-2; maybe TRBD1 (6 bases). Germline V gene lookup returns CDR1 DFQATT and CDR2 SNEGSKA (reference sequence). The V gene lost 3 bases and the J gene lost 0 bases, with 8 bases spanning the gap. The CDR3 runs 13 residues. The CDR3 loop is CSARDSTNYGYTF. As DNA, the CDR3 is TGCAGTGCTAGGGACAGCACTAACTATGGCTACACCTTC.

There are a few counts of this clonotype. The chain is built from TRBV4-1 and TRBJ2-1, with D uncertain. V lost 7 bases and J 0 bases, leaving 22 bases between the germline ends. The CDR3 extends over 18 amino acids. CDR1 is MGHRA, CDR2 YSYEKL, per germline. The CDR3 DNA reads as TGCGCCAGCACAACAAGACCTTTCGACTCCAGCTCCTACAATGAGCAGTTCTTC. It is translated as CASTTRPFDSSSYNEQFF.

The CDR3 protein is CASSPPPGELFF. The CDR3 bases are TGTGCCAGCAGCCCCCCCCCCGGGGAGCTGTTTTTT. The chain is built from TRBV11-2 and TRBJ2-2; D call uncertain. The CDR3 sequence is 12 residues long. Germline assignment: CDR1 SGHAT and CDR2 FQNNGV. Trimming removed 5 bases at V and 6 bases at J, with 7 bases between.

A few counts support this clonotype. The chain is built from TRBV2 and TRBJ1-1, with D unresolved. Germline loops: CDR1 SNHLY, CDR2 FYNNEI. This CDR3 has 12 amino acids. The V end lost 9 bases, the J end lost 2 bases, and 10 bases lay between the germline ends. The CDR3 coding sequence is TGTGCCAGTTGGGTCCTCAACACTGAAGCTTTCTTT. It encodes CASWVLNTEAFF.

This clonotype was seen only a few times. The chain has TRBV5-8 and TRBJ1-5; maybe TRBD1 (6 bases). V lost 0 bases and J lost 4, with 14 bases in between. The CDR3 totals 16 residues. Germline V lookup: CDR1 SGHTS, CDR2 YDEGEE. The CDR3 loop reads CASSLGTGMGNQPQHF. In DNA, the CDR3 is TGTGCCAGCAGCTTGGGAACAGGGATGGGAAATCAGCCCCAGCATTTT.

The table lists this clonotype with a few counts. In DNA form, the CDR3 reads TGTGCCAGCAGTTACCGGCAGGACAGCAATCAGCCCCAGCATTTT. Translation: CASSYRQDSNQPQHF. The chain recombines TRBV6-5 with TRBJ1-5, with D unresolved. V was trimmed by 2 bases and J by 1 base, leaving 9 bases between them. Germline V lookup: CDR1 MNHEY, CDR2 SVGAGI. The CDR3 spans 15 residues.

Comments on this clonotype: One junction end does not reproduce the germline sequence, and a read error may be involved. The CDR3 sequence is CAISLIWGGNEQFF. The DNA for the CDR3 is TGTGCCATCAGCCTAATATGGGGGGGCAATGAGCAGTTCTTC. The chain recombines TRBV11-2 with TRBJ2-1, with 7 bases that match TRBD2. CDR1 SGHAT and CDR2 FQNNGV come from the germline V gene. The CDR3 runs to 14 residues.

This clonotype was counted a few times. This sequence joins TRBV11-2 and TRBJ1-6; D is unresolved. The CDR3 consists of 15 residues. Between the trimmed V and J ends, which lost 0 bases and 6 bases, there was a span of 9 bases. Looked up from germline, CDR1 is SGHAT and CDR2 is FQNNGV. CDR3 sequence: CASSLDAGFNSPLHF. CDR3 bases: TGTGCCAGCAGCTTAGATGCAGGATTTAATTCACCCCTCCACTTT. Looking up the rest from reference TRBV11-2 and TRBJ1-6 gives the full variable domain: EAGVAQSPRYKIIEKRQSVAFWCNPISGHATLYWYQQILGQGPKLLIQFQNNGVVDDSQLPKDRFSAERLKGVDSTLKIQPAKLEDSAVYLCASSLDAGFNSPLHFGNGTRLTVT.

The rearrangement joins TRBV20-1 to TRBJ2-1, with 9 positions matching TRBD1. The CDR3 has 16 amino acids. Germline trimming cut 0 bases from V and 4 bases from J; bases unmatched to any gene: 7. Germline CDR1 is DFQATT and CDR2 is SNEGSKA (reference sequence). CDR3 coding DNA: TGCAGTGCTAGAGATCCCTCGACAGGGGGTTACAATGAGCAGTTCTTC. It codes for CSARDPSTGGYNEQFF.

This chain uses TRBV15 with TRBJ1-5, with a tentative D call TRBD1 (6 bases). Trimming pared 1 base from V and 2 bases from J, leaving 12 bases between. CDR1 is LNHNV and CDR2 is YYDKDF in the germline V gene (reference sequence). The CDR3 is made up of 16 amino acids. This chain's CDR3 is CATSRAGGPGNQPQHF. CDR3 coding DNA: TGTGCCACCAGCAGAGCCGGGGGGCCCGGCAATCAGCCCCAGCATTTT.

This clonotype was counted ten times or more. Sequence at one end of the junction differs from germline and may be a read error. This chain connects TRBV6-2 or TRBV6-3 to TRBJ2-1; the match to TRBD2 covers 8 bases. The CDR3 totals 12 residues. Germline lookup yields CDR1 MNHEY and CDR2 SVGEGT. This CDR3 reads CASSYAGGRRIF. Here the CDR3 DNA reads TGTGCCAGCAGTTACGCGGGGGGCCGGAGAATCTTC.